Below are 9 T cell receptor beta chains sequenced from a single sample in a study of T cells in Graves' hyperthyroidism and ophthalmopathy. What was amplified from RNA transcripts were TCR beta CDR3 regions. First-round RT-PCR of the TCR CDR3 relied on the HTBI primer set. TCRdb passed the multiplex PCR reads through MiXCR, listing each CDR3 protein once. Of roughly 380,000 distinct CDR3 sequences in the sample, roughly an eighth were seen once. The sample consisted of blood. These receptors were taken from a young woman with Graves' hyperthyroidism.

This clonotype came up a few times. J is TRBJ2-2 and V is TRBV6-1; either TRBD1 or TRBD2 may fit D (6 bases each). This CDR3 has 13 residues. The V gene's germline CDR1 is MNHNS and CDR2 SASEGT. V was shortened by 2 bases and J by 8 bases, with 9 bases between the two germline ends. CDR3 region: CASSERGVGELFF. CDR3 sequence (DNA): TGTGCCAGCAGTGAAAGGGGGGTTGGGGAGCTGTTTTTT.

A note on this clonotype: A much bigger clone sits one base away, suggesting this may be a read error. The chain employs TRBV12-3 or TRBV12-4 and TRBJ2-7, with 9 bases identical to TRBD1. CDR3 length: 16 amino acids. The J segment lost 2 bases and the V segment lost 3 bases, leaving 8 bases of the junction unmatched. The CDR3 loop is CASSLSDRGIAYEQYF. The CDR3 nucleotides are TGTGCCAGCAGTTTGTCGGACAGGGGTATAGCCTACGAGCAGTACTTC.

This clonotype has more than one count but fewer than ten. V is TRBV9 and J is TRBJ2-2, with 16 positions matching TRBD2. V lost 2 bases, J lost 4 bases, and 2 bases stayed unmatched. Germline CDR1 SGDLS, CDR2 YYNGEE. The CDR3 runs 17 residues. CDR3 protein: CASSVGLAGGSTGELFF. Here the CDR3 DNA reads TGTGCCAGCAGCGTGGGACTAGCGGGAGGGTCCACCGGGGAGCTGTTTTTT.

This clonotype was seen ten or more times. The chain carries TRBV27 and TRBJ2-1; 10 bases line up with TRBD2. With 3 bases clipped from V and 7 bases from J, the junction kept 6 bases outside the gene matches. The CDR3 extends over 15 amino acids. Germline V CDR1 and CDR2: MNHEY, SMNVEV (reference sequence). CDR3 nucleotide sequence: TGTGCCAGCAGTTTCTGGCTAGCGGGAGATAATGAGCAGTTCTTC. It is translated as CASSFWLAGDNEQFF.

CDR3 coding DNA: TGTGCCAGCAGCGTAGCCCTAGCGGGCGAGCAGTACTTC. Protein sequence: CASSVALAGEQYF. The chain is built from TRBV9 and TRBJ2-7, with TRBD2 identical over 8 bases. V lost 0 bases, J lost 6 bases, and 2 bases stayed unmatched. The CDR3 is 13 residues long. CDR1 and CDR2 from the germline V gene are SGDLS and YYNGEE.

This clonotype appeared a few times. The chain recombines TRBV20-1 with TRBJ2-1; 7 bases fit TRBD2. Germline CDR1 DFQATT, CDR2 SNEGSKA (reference sequence). The V and J ends lost 6 bases and 5 bases, in that order; junction bases with no gene match: 7. The CDR3 covers 13 residues. CDR3 bases: TGCAGTGCCCGATGGACTAGAGACAATGAGCAGTTCTTC. It codes for CSARWTRDNEQFF.

V gene TRBV9 combines with J gene TRBJ2-3; D unresolved. The CDR3 covers 15 residues. V lost 1 base to trimming and J lost 2 bases, with 11 bases between them. In germline, CDR1 is SGDLS, CDR2 YYNGEE. CDR3 in DNA: TGTGCCAGCAGCGTATTGGCTTCGTCCACAGATACGCAGTATTTT. Its protein is CASSVLASSTDTQYF.

The gene calls are TRBV6-6 and TRBJ1-1; D might be TRBD1 (6 bases). Germline V gene sequence: CDR1 MNHNY, CDR2 SVGAGI (reference sequence). Trimming removed 0 bases from V and 5 bases from J, with 13 bases in between. CDR3 size: 15 residues. The CDR3 protein is CASSYSGRGGTEAFF. CDR3 DNA sequence: TGTGCCAGCAGTTACTCGGGCAGGGGAGGAACTGAAGCTTTCTTT.

This clonotype was recorded many times. V and J are TRBV9 and TRBJ2-5; maybe TRBD1 (6 bases). CDR3 size: 16 residues. Looked up from germline, CDR1 is SGDLS and CDR2 is YYNGEE. Trimming stripped 5 bases from V and 5 bases from J, with 22 bases between. The CDR3 here is CASREPYVSGEETQYF. DNA for the CDR3: TGTGCCAGCAGAGAACCCTATGTCTCAGGGGAGGAGACCCAGTACTTC.